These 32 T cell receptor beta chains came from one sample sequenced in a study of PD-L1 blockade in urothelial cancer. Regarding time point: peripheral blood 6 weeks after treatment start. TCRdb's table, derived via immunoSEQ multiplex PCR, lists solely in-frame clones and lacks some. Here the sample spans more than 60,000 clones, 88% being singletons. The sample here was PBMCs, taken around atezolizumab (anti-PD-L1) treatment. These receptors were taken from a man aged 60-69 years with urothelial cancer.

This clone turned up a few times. CDR3 in amino acids: CASTTGVRQFF. As DNA, the CDR3 is TGTGCCAGCACAACAGGGGTCAGGCAGTTCTTC. The chain joins TRBV19 to TRBJ2-1; TRBD1 matches at 7 bases. CDR3 length: 11 amino acids. After removal of 9 bases from V and 12 bases from J, the junction contained 8 bases not matched to a gene. Germline CDR1 and CDR2: LNHDA and SQIVND (reference sequence).

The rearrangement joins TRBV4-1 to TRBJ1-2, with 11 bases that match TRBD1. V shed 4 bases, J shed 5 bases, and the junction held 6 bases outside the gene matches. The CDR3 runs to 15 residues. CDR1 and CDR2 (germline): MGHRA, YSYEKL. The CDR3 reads CASSRGQGAEYGYTF. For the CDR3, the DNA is TGCGCCAGCAGCCGAGGACAGGGGGCAGAATATGGCTACACCTTC.

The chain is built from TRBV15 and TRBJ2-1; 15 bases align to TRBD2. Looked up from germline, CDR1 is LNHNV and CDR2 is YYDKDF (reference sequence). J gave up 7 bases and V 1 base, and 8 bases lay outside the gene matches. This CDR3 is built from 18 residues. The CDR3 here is CATSRAGLAGGSVNEQFF. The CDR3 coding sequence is TGTGCCACCAGCAGAGCGGGACTAGCGGGGGGTTCGGTGAATGAGCAGTTCTTC.

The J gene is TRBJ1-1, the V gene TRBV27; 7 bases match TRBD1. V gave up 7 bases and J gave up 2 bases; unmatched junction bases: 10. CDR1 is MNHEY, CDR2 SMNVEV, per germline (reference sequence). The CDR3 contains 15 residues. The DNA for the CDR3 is TGTGCCAGCACCCTCTCCCGGGACAGCAACACTGAAGCTTTCTTT. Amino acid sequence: CASTLSRDSNTEAFF.

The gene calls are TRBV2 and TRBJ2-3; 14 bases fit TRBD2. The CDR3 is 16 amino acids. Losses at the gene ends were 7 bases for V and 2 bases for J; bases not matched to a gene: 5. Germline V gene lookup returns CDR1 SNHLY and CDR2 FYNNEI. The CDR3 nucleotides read TGTGCCAGCACCCGACTAGCGGGGGGGCCCACAGATACGCAGTATTTT. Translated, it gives CASTRLAGGPTDTQYF.

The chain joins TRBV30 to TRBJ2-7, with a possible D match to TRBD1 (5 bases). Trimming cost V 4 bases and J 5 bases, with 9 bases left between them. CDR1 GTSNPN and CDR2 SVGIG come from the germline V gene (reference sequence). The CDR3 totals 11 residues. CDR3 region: CAWTGIHEQYF. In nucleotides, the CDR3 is TGTGCCTGGACAGGGATACACGAGCAGTACTTC.

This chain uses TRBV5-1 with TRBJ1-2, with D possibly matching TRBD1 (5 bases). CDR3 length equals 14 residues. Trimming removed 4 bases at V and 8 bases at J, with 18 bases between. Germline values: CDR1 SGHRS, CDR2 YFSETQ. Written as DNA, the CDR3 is TGCGCCAGCAGCAACCGGGACGGAGGGAGCGGCTACACCTTC. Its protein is CASSNRDGGSGYTF.

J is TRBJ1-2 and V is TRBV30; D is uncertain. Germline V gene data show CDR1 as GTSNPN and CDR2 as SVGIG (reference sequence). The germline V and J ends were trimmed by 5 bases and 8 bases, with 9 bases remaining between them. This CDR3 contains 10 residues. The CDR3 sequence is CAWAAGGYTF. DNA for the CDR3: TGTGCCTGGGCGGCGGGAGGCTACACCTTC.

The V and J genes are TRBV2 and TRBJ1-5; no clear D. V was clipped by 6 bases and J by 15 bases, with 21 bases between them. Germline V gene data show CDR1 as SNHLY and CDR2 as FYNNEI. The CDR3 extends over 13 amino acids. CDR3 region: CASSGNREPLGHF. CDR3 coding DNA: TGTGCCAGCAGCGGAAACCGGGAGCCCCTAGGGCATTTT.

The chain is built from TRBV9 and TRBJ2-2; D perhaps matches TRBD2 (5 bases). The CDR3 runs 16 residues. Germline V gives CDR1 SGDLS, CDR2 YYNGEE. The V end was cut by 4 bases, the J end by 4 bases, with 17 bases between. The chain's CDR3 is CASSPLGGRGTGELFF. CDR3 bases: TGTGCCAGCAGCCCTCTAGGCGGGCGCGGCACCGGGGAGCTGTTTTTT. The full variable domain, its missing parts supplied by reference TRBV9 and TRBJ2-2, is DSGVTQTPKHLITATGQRVTLRCSPRSGDLSVYWYQQSLDQGLQFLIQYYNGEERAKGNILERFSAQQFPDLHSELNLSSLELGDSALYFCASSPLGGRGTGELFFGEGSRLTVL.

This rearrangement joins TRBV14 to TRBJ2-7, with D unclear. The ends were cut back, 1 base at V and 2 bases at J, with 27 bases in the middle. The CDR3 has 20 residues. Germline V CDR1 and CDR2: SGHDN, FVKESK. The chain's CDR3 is CASSQVAASSLRYRTYEQYF. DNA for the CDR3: TGTGCCAGCAGCCAAGTCGCGGCTTCCTCCCTGCGGTATCGTACCTACGAGCAGTACTTC.

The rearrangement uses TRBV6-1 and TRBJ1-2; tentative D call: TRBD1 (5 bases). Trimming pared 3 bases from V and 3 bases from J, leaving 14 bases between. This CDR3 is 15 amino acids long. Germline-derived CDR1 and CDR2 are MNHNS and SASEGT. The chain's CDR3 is CASSEGSQGHYGYTF. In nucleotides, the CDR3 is TGTGCCAGCAGTGAGGGGTCGCAGGGCCACTATGGCTACACCTTC.

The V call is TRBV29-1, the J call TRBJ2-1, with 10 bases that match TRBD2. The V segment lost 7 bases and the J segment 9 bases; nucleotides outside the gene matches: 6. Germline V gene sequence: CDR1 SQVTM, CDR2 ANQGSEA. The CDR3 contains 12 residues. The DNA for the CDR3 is TGCAGCGCCATGAGCGGGAGGGCTGAGCAGTTCTTC. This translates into CSAMSGRAEQFF.

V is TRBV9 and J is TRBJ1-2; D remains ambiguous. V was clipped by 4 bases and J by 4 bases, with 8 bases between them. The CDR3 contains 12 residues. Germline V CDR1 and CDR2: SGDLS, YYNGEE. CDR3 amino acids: CASSTGIYGYTF. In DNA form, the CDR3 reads TGTGCCAGCAGCACCGGGATCTATGGCTACACCTTC.

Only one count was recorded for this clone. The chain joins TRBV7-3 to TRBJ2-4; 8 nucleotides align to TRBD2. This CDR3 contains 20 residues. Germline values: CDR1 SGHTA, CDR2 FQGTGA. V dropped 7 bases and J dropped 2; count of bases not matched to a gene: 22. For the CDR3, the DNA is TGTGCCAGCATCTCCACCGGGGGGGGCGAAGCGGGAGCGACCAAAAACATTCAGTACTTC. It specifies CASISTGGGEAGATKNIQYF.

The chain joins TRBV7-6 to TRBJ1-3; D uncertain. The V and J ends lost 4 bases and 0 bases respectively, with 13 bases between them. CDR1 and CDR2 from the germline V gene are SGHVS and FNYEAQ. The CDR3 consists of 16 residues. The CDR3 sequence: CASSSSLGGSGNTIYF. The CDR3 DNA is TGTGCCAGCAGCTCTAGCTTGGGTGGCTCTGGAAACACCATATATTTT.

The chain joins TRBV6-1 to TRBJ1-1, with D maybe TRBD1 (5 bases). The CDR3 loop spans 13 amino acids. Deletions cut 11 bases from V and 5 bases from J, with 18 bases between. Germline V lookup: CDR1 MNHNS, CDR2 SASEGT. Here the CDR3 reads CASKTDRRTEAFF. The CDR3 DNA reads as TGTGCCTCTAAGACAGATAGAAGGACTGAAGCTTTCTTT.

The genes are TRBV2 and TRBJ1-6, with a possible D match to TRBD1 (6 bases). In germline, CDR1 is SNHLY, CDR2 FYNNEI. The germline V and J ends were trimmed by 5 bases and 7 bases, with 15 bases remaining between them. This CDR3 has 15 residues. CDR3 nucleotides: TGTGCCAGCAGTTCGGACAGAGAGGAGAATTCACCCCTCCACTTT. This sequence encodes CASSSDREENSPLHF.

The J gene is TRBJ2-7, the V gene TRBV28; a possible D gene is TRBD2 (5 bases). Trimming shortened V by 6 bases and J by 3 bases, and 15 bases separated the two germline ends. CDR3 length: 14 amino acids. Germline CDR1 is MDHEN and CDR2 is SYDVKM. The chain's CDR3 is CASSPGSSSYEQYF. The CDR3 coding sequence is TGTGCCAGCAGCCCGGGATCCAGCAGCTACGAGCAGTACTTC.

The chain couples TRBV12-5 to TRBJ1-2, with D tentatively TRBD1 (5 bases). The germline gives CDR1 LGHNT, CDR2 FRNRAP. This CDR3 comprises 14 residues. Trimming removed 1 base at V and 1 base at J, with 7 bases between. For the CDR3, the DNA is TGTGCTAGTGGTTTGGGACAGATTAACTATGGCTACACCTTC. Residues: CASGLGQINYGYTF. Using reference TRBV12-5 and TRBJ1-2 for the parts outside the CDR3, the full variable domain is DARVTQTPRHKVTEMGQEVTMRCQPILGHNTVFWYRQTMMQGLELLAYFRNRAPLDDSGMPKDRFSAEMPDATLATLKIQPSEPRDSAVYFCASGLGQINYGYTFGSGTRLTVV.

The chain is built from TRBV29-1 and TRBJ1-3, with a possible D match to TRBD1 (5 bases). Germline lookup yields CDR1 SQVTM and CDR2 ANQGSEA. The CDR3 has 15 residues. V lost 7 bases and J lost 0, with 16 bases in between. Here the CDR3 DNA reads TGCAGCGCCACTGACAGTTTCGTCTCTGGAAACACCATATATTTT. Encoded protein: CSATDSFVSGNTIYF.

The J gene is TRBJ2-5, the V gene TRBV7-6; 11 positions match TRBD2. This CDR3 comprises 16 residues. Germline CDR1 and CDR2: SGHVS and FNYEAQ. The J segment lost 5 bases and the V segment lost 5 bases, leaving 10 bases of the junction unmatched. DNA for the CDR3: TGTGCCAGCAGCCTCACTTTAGCGGGAGGGACGGAGACCCAGTACTTC. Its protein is CASSLTLAGGTETQYF.

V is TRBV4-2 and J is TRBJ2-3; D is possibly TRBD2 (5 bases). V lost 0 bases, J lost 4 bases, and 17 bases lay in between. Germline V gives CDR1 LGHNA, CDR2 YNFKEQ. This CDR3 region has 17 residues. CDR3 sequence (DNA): TGTGCCAGCAGCCAAGAAGGTCCCCGGGGTTCCCCAGATACGCAGTATTTT. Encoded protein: CASSQEGPRGSPDTQYF.

The CDR3 reads CASSPRTGVLGETQYF. The DNA of the CDR3 is TGTGCCAGCAGCCCCAGGACAGGGGTTTTGGGAGAGACCCAGTACTTC. The chain is built from TRBV13 and TRBJ2-5; 9 bases align to TRBD1. The CDR3 spans 16 residues. Per the germline V gene, CDR1 is PRHDT and CDR2 is FYEKMQ (reference sequence). The V gene end was trimmed by 5 bases and the J gene end by 4 bases; junction bases not matched to a gene: 11. Full variable domain (outside the CDR3, taken from reference TRBV13 and TRBJ2-5): AAGVIQSPRHLIKEKRETATLKCYPIPRHDTVYWYQQGPGQDPQFLISFYEKMQSDKGSIPDRFSAQQFSDYHSELNMSSLELGDSALYFCASSPRTGVLGETQYFGPGTRLLVL.

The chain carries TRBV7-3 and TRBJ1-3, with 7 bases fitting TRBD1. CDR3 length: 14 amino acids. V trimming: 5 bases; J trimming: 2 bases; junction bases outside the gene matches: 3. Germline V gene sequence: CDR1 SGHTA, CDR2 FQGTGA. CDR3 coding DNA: TGTGCCAGCAGCGAAACAGGGGCTGGAAACACCATATATTTT. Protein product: CASSETGAGNTIYF.

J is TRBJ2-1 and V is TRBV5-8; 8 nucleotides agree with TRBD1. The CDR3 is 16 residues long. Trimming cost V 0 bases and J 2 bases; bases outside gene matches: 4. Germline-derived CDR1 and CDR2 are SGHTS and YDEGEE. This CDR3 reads CASSLVWTGPYNEQFF. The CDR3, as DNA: TGTGCCAGCAGCTTGGTTTGGACAGGGCCCTACAATGAGCAGTTCTTC.

In DNA, the CDR3 is TGTGCCAGCAGTTTAGTGGGACAGGGGTACGAGCAGTACTTC. This sequence encodes CASSLVGQGYEQYF. The chain carries TRBV28 and TRBJ2-7, with 10 nucleotides matching TRBD1. Germline trimming cut 2 bases from V and 4 bases from J; bases unmatched to any gene: 2. Germline CDR1 is MDHEN and CDR2 is SYDVKM. The CDR3 runs 14 residues.

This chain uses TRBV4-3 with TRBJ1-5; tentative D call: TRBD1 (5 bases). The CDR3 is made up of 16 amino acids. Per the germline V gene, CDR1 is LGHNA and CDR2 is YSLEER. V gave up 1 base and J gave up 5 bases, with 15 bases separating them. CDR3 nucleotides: TGCGCCAGCAGCCAAGTGTGGGAGGGACTGTATCAGCCCCAGCATTTT. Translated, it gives CASSQVWEGLYQPQHF.

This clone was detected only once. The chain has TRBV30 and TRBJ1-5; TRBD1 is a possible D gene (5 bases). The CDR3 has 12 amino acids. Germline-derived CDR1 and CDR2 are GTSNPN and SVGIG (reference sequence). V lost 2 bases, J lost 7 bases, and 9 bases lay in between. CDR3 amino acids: CAWSPGGQPQHF. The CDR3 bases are TGTGCCTGGAGTCCCGGGGGGCAGCCCCAGCATTTT.

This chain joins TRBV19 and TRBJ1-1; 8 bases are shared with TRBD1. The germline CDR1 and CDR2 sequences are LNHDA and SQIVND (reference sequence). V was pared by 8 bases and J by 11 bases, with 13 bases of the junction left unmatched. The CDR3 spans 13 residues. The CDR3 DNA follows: TGTGCCAGTGCCTCGGACAGGGAGCACAAGGCTTTCTTT. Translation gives CASASDREHKAFF. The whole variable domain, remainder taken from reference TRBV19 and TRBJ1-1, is DGGITQSPKYLFRKEGQNVTLSCEQNLNHDAMYWYRQDPGQGLRLIYYSQIVNDFQKGDIAEGYSVSREKKESFPLTVTSAQKNPTAFYLCASASDREHKAFFGQGTRLTVV.

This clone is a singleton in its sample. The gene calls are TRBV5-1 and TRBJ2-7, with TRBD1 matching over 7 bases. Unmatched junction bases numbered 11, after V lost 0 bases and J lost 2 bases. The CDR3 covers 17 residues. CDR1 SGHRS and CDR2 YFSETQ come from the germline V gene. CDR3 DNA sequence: TGCGCCAGCAGCTTGGGGTCCCGGGACAGACAAACCTACGAGCAGTACTTC. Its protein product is CASSLGSRDRQTYEQYF.

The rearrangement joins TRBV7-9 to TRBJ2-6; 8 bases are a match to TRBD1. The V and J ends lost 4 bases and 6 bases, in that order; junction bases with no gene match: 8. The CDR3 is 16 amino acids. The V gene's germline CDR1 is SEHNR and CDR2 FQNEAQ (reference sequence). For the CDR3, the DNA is TGTGCCAGCAGCTCCTACAGGGGGGCTTCGGCCAACGTCCTGACTTTC. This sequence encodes CASSSYRGASANVLTF.